This T cell receptor beta chain was profiled in a study of cytomegalovirus exposure and HLA in healthy donors. Study background: Early release data held tens of millions of unique TCRs from HLA-typed donors.

Comments on this clone: The antigen is undetermined.

Whole-study results and caveats: Apart from CMV serostatus, no immune exposure information was available. Indistinguishability led to the exclusion of some V segments, TRBV6-2 and TRBV6-3 included. Most TCR sequences showed up rarely, but some public TCRs showed up in many donors.

The PCR made use of 60 Vbeta and 13 Jbeta primers. This table comes from immunoSEQ multiplex PCR, and its TCRdb copy is limited to in-frame clones, with some not included. This sample has under 110,000 clones, with approximately 70% found just once. Germline V CDR1 and CDR2: SGHNT, YENEEA. The CDR3 sequence is 14 residues long. V lost 0 bases and J 0 bases, leaving 4 bases between the germline ends. Material: PBMCs. The rearrangement links TRBV11-3 to TRBJ2-3; D call uncertain. The TCR originated in a boy younger than 18 in good health and CMV-seronegative. CDR3 DNA: TGTGCCAGCAGCTTAGATCCTAGCACAGATACGCAGTATTTT. Its protein is CASSLDPSTDTQYF.